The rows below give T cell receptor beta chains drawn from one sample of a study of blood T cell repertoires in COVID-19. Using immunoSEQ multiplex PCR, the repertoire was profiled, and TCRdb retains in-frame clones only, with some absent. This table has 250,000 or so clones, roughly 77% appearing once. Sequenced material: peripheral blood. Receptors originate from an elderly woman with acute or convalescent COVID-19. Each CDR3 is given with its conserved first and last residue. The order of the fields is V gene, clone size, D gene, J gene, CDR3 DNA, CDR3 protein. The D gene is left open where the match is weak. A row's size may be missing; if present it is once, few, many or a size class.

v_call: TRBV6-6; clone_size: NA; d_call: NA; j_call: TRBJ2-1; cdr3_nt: TGTGCCAGCAGTTACCGAACTTCCGATGAGCAGTTCTTC; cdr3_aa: CASSYRTSDEQFF
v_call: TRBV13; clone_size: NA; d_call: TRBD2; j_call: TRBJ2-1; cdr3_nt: TGTGCCAGCAGCCCTGGACTAGCGGTCTACAATGAGCAGTTCTTC; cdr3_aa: CASSPGLAVYNEQFF
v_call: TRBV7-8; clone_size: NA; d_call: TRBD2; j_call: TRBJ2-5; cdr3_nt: TGTGCCAGCAGCCCTCGGAGCGGGGGGCAAGAGACCCAGTACTTC; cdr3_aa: CASSPRSGGQETQYF
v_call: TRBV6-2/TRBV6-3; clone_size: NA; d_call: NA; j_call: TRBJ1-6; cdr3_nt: TGTGCCAGCAGTTACGGACATAATAATTCACCCCTCCACTTT; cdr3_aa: CASSYGHNNSPLHF
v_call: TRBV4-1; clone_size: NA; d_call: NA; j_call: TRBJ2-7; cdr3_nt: TGCGCCAGCAGCCCAAGGACTGAAGTCTCCTACGAGCAGTACTTC; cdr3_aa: CASSPRTEVSYEQYF
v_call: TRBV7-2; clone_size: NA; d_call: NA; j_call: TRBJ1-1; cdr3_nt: TGTGCCAGCAGCTTCCTCACATCCATTCAGGGTGAAGCTTTCTTT; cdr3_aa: CASSFLTSIQGEAFF
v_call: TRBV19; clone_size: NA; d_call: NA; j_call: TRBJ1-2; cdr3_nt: TGTGCCAGCGGCCGAGGCGACTATGGCTACACCTTC; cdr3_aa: CASGRGDYGYTF
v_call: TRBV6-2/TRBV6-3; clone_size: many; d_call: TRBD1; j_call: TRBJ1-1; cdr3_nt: TGTGCCAGCAGCCGAGGACAGGGGAACATGAACACTGAAGCTTTCTTT; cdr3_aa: CASSRGQGNMNTEAFF
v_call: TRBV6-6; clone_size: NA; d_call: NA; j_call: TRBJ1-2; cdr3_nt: TGTGCCAGCAGAAGGGGGTCGGGCTATGGCTACACCTTC; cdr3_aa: CASRRGSGYGYTF
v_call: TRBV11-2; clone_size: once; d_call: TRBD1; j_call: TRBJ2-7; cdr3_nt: TGTGCCAGCAGCCCCAACCGGGACAGGGCCTACCAGCAGTACTTC; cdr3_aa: CASSPNRDRAYQQYF
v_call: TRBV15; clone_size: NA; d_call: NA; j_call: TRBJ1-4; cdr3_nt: TGTGCCACCAGCAGACAATCAACTAATGAAAAACTGTTTTTT; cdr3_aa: CATSRQSTNEKLFF
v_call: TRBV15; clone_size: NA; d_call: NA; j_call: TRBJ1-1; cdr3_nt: TGTGCCACCAGCAGAGATCTTGTGTTAGAAGCTTTCTTT; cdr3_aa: CATSRDLVLEAFF
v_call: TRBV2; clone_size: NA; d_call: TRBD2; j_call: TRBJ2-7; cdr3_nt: TGTGCCAGCAGTGACCAAGCGGGAGTGGGGTACGAGCAGTACTTC; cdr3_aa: CASSDQAGVGYEQYF
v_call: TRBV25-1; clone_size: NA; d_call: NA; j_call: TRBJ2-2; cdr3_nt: TGTGCCAGCTCGCGAAACACCGGGGAGCTGTTTTTT; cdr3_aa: CASSRNTGELFF
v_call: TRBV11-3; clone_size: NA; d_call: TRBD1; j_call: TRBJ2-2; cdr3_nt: TGTGCCAGCAGCTCTAGGACAGGGATCACCGGGGAGCTGTTTTTT; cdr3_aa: CASSSRTGITGELFF
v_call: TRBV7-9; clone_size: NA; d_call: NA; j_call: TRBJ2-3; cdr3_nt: TGTGCCAGCAGCCGTTCCACAGATACGCAGTATTTT; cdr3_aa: CASSRSTDTQYF
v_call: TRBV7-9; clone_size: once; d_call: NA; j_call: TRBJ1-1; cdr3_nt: TGTGCCAGCAGCCCATCAGGGGTTGGCACTGAAGCTTTCTTT; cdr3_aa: CASSPSGVGTEAFF
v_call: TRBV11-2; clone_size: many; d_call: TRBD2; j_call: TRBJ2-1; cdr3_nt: TGTGCCAGCAGTAAGGGGACTAGGGGGGGTGAGCAGTTCTTC; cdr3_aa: CASSKGTRGGEQFF
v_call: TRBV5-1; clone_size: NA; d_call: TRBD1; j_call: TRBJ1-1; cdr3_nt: TGCGCCAGCAGTCTCCAGGGACAGGGGTCCTCGAACACTGAAGCTTTCTTT; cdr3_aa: CASSLQGQGSSNTEAFF
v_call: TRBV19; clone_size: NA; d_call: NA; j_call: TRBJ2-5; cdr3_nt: TGTGCCAGTAGAGTCGGTGAGACCCAGTACTTC; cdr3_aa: CASRVGETQYF
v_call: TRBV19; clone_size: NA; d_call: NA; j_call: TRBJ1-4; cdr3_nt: TGTGCCAGTAGTATAGTCCACGGGACAACTAATGAAAAACTGTTTTTT; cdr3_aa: CASSIVHGTTNEKLFF
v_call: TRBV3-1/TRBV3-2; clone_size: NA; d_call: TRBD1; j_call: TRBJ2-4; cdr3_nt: TGTGCCAGTAGCCAAGCCCGGGACAGGGGTCCCAAAAACATTCAGTACTTC; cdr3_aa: CASSQARDRGPKNIQYF
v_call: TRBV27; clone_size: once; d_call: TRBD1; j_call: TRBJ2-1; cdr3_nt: TGTGCCAGCAGGCGGACAGGGGTTGGTGAGCAGTTCTTC; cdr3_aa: CASRRTGVGEQFF
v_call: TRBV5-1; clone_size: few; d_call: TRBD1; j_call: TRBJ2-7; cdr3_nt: TGCGCCAGCAGCTTGAGATGGACAGGCTACGAGCAGTACTTC; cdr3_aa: CASSLRWTGYEQYF
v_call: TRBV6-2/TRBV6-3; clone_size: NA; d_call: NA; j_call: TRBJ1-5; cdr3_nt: TGTGCCAGCAGTTACTCCCCCGCGGTGTTAAATCAGCCCCAGCATTTT; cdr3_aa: CASSYSPAVLNQPQHF
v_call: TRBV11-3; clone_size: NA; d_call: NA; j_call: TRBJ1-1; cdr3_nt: TGTGCCAGCAGCTTAGGGGAGGGTGAAGCTTTCTTT; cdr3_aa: CASSLGEGEAFF